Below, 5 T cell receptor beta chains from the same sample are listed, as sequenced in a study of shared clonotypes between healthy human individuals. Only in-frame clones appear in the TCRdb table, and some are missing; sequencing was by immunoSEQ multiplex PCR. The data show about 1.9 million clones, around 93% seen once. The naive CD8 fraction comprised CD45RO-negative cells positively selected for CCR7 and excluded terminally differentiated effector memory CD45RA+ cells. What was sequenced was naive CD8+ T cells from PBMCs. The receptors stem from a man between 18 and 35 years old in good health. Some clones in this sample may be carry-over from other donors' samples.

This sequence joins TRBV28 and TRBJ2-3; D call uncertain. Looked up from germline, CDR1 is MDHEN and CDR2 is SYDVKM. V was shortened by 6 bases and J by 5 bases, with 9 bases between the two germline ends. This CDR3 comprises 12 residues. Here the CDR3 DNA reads TGTGCCAGCAGCCCTATAGTAGATACGCAGTATTTT. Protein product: CASSPIVDTQYF.

As DNA, the CDR3 is TGTGCCAGCAGCTTAAATTGGCAGGGCTCGTACAATGAGCAGTTCTTC. Translating it yields CASSLNWQGSYNEQFF. This sequence joins TRBV11-2 and TRBJ2-1, with D tentatively TRBD1 (5 bases). The CDR3 sequence is 16 residues long. Germline CDR1 is SGHAT and CDR2 is FQNNGV. V was trimmed by 2 bases and J by 4 bases, leaving 15 bases between them.

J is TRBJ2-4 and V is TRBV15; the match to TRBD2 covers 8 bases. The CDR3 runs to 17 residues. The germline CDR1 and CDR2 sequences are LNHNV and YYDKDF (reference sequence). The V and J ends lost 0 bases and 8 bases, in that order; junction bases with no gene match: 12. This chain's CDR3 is CATSRDGRAPDFDIQYF. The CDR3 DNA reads TGTGCCACCAGCAGAGACGGGAGGGCTCCCGATTTCGACATTCAGTACTTC. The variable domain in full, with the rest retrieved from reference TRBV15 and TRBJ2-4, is DAMVIQNPRYQVTQFGKPVTLSCSQTLNHNVMYWYQQKSSQAPKLLFHYYDKDFNNEADTPDNFQSRRPNTSFCFLDIRSPGLGDTAMYLCATSRDGRAPDFDIQYFGAGTRLSVL.

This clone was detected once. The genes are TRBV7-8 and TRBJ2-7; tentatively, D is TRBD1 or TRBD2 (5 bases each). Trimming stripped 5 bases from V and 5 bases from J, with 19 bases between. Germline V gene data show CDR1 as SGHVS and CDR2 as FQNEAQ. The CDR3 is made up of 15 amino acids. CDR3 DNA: TGTGCCAGCAGCCCCAACCCGGGGCATAAGCACGAGCAGTACTTC. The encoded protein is CASSPNPGHKHEQYF. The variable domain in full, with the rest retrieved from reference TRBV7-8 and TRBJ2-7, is GAGVSQSPRYKVAKRGQDVALRCDPISGHVSLFWYQQALGQGPEFLTYFQNEAQLDKSGLPSDRFFAERPEGSVSTLKIQRTQQEDSAVYLCASSPNPGHKHEQYFGPGTRLTVT.

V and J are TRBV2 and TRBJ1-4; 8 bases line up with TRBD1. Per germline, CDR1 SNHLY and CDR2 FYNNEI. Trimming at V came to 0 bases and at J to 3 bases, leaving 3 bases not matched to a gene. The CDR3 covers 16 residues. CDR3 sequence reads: CASSEAWTGPNEKLFF. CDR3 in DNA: TGTGCCAGCAGTGAAGCTTGGACAGGGCCTAATGAAAAACTGTTTTTT.